These 13 T cell receptor beta chains were all obtained from the same sample, sequenced in a study of regulatory T cells in long-lasting Graves disease. The TCR beta library used iRepertoire HTBI primers with Arm-PCR amplification of CDR3. TCRdb recomputed calls from the multiplex PCR reads with MiXCR, one row per CDR3 protein. Among 400,000 to 500,000 distinct CDR3 sequences listed, more than 13% were seen once. The time point here: newly diagnosed GD, antithyroid drugs for less than 3 months. Following extraction of RNA from PBMCs, that RNA was used to make the TCR library. A further study also used this sample, focusing on T cells in Graves' hyperthyroidism and ophthalmopathy.

The material sequenced was peripheral blood mononuclear cells (PBMCs), taken at new diagnosis, from a patient treated with antithyroid drugs. Every receptor here comes from a woman younger than 45 with Graves disease.

This clonotype was counted at least ten times. As DNA, the CDR3 is TGTGCCATCAGACGTTTTTCCGGGACAGGTAACAATGAGCAGTTCTTC. The encoded protein is CAIRRFSGTGNNEQFF. The chain joins TRBV10-3 to TRBJ2-1, with TRBD1 identical over 8 bases. The germline V gene encodes CDR1 ENHRY and CDR2 SYGVKD. V was pared by 6 bases and J by 5 bases, with 12 bases of the junction left unmatched. This CDR3 spans 16 amino acids.

Ten or more counts support this clonotype. This chain joins TRBV4-2 and TRBJ2-1, with TRBD2 matching 7 bases. The CDR3 runs 15 residues. J was trimmed by 7 bases and V by 0 bases; bases with no gene match: 6. From germline, CDR1 is LGHNA and CDR2 YNFKEQ. CDR3 DNA: TGTGCCAGCAGCCAAGAAGCGGGAAGGAGGAATGAGCAGTTCTTC. Amino acids: CASSQEAGRRNEQFF.

This clonotype was seen repeatedly, ten times or more. The V gene is TRBV11-2, the J gene TRBJ1-1; no definite D call. The germline CDR1 and CDR2 sequences are SGHAT and FQNNGV. The CDR3 spans 15 residues. V dropped 5 bases and J dropped 3 bases, with 16 bases sitting between them. The CDR3 DNA follows: TGTGCCAGCAGCGTATTCGGAGCGTACGACACTGAAGCTTTCTTT. Translated, it gives CASSVFGAYDTEAFF.

This clonotype was picked up a small number of times. The chain links TRBV28 to TRBJ2-4; 10 bases map to TRBD2. CDR1 and CDR2 from the germline V gene are MDHEN and SYDVKM. The CDR3 totals 18 residues. V dropped 3 bases and J dropped 3; count of bases not matched to a gene: 11. The CDR3 sequence: CASSLRPGLARLKNIQYF. The DNA for the CDR3 is TGTGCCAGCAGTTTGCGACCGGGACTAGCGCGTCTCAAAAACATTCAGTACTTC.

The genes are TRBV20-1 and TRBJ1-1; 12 bases are shared with TRBD1. The CDR3 is made up of 16 amino acids. V was clipped by 1 base and J by 4 bases; unmatched bases: 7. Germline assignment: CDR1 DFQATT and CDR2 SNEGSKA (reference sequence). The CDR3 protein is CSARVGTGGRATEAFF. DNA for the CDR3: TGCAGTGCTAGAGTCGGGACAGGGGGCCGGGCCACTGAAGCTTTCTTT.

The V and J genes are TRBV19 and TRBJ2-1, with 12 bases identical to TRBD1. Per germline, CDR1 LNHDA and CDR2 SQIVND (reference sequence). Trimming at V came to 4 bases and at J to 6 bases, leaving 4 bases not matched to a gene. The CDR3 extends over 15 amino acids. Here the CDR3 DNA reads TGTGCCAGTAGTAGGGGACAGGGGGCTTCCAATGAGCAGTTCTTC. Translated, it gives CASSRGQGASNEQFF. Full variable domain (rest looked up from reference TRBV19 and TRBJ2-1): DGGITQSPKYLFRKEGQNVTLSCEQNLNHDAMYWYRQDPGQGLRLIYYSQIVNDFQKGDIAEGYSVSREKKESFPLTVTSAQKNPTAFYLCASSRGQGASNEQFFGPGTRLTVL.

In its sample, this clonotype was seen many times. The chain recombines TRBV2 with TRBJ2-7; D is possibly TRBD1 or TRBD2 (5 bases each). There are 13 residues in the CDR3. Trimming removed 9 bases at V and 6 bases at J, with 18 bases between. Germline CDR1 is SNHLY and CDR2 is FYNNEI. For the CDR3, the DNA is TGTGCCAGAGGCTGGGACCGAGGCTTCGAGCAGTACTTC. Translation gives CARGWDRGFEQYF. Complete variable domain (other parts from reference TRBV2 and TRBJ2-7): EPEVTQTPSHQVTQMGQEVILRCVPISNHLYFYWYRQILGQKVEFLVSFYNNEISEKSEIFDDQFSVERPDGSNFTLKIRSTKLEDSAMYFCARGWDRGFEQYFGPGTRLTVT.

A remark on this clonotype: The CDR3 does not close with the conserved phenylalanine or tryptophan, likely indicating a read error. The rearrangement links TRBV12-3 or TRBV12-4 to TRBJ2-2, with D tentatively TRBD2 (5 bases). V was trimmed by 7 bases and J by 7 bases, leaving 13 bases between them. CDR3 length: 13 residues. For the CDR3, the DNA is TGTGCCAGCAACTACCTAGCAAACGGGGAGCTGTTTCTT. Translating it yields CASNYLANGELFL.

This CDR3 is CASQADTDTQYF. CDR3 nucleotide sequence: TGCGCCAGCCAGGCTGACACAGATACGCAGTATTTT. The rearrangement uses TRBV5-1 and TRBJ2-3; D unclear. The CDR3 extends over 12 amino acids. V gave up 7 bases and J gave up 2 bases, with 8 bases separating them. From germline, CDR1 is SGHRS and CDR2 YFSETQ.

The chain is built from TRBV19 and TRBJ2-5; D not resolved. Germline V gene lookup returns CDR1 LNHDA and CDR2 SQIVND (reference sequence). V lost 3 bases to trimming and J lost 1 base, with 6 bases between them. The CDR3 totals 13 residues. CDR3 nucleotides: TGTGCCAGTAGTATCATGGCCCAAGAGACCCAGTACTTC. Translating gives CASSIMAQETQYF.

This clonotype was counted only a few times. The chain combines TRBV28 with TRBJ2-5; no clear D gene. CDR3 size: 13 residues. Between the trimmed V and J ends, which lost 5 bases and 5 bases, there was a span of 12 bases. Germline assignment: CDR1 MDHEN and CDR2 SYDVKM. CDR3 in amino acids: CASSTPVRETQYF. CDR3 DNA sequence: TGTGCCAGCAGTACTCCCGTTCGGGAGACCCAGTACTTC.

The chain has TRBV28 and TRBJ2-1; 9 positions agree with TRBD2. Germline assignment: CDR1 MDHEN and CDR2 SYDVKM. The ends lost 1 base at V and 6 bases at J; junction bases unmatched: 16. The CDR3 has 19 amino acids. CDR3 region: CASSLFRIGTSRRGNEQFF. The CDR3 DNA reads as TGTGCCAGCAGTTTATTTAGGATCGGGACTAGCAGGAGAGGCAATGAGCAGTTCTTC.

This clonotype was detected ten times or more. The chain employs TRBV12-3 or TRBV12-4 and TRBJ1-5; TRBD1 might be the D (5 bases). Trimming pared 6 bases from V and 4 bases from J, leaving 19 bases between. This CDR3 is 16 amino acids long. CDR3 amino acids: CASRPLGGADNQPQHF. The CDR3 coding sequence is TGTGCCAGCAGACCCCTAGGTGGGGCAGATAATCAGCCCCAGCATTTT.